Listed here are 15 T cell receptor beta chains from one sample, sequenced in a study of early T cells in non-severe SARS-CoV-2 infection. TCRdb reanalysed the 5' RACE reads using MiXCR and keeps one entry per CDR3 protein. In the table there are 55,000 to 85,000 distinct CDR3 sequences, about 13% of which are singletons. Sequenced material: whole blood. Receptors originate from an adult who was a healthcare worker with PCR-confirmed SARS-CoV-2 infection or an uninfected control (not recorded which).

This clonotype was counted only a few times. CDR3 residues: CASSLKGTGGYEQYF. CDR3 in DNA: TGTGCCAGCAGCTTGAAGGGGACAGGGGGGTACGAGCAGTACTTC. The chain is built from TRBV5-5 and TRBJ2-7; 11 bases are a match to TRBD1. The V gene's germline CDR1 is SGHKS and CDR2 YYEKEE (reference sequence). The CDR3 extends over 15 amino acids. Unmatched junction bases numbered 4, after V lost 1 base and J lost 4 bases.

This clonotype was recorded many times. This CDR3 is CASSYSKPYQNYGYTF. The CDR3 DNA sequence: TGTGCCAGCAGTTACTCGAAGCCCTACCAGAACTATGGCTACACCTTC. The chain combines TRBV6-5 with TRBJ1-2; D is undetermined. V shed 0 bases and J shed 2 bases, with 13 bases lying between them. From germline, CDR1 is MNHEY and CDR2 SVGAGI. The length of the CDR3 is 16 residues.

V usage is TRBV10-3 and J usage is TRBJ1-4, with 7 nucleotides matching TRBD1. This CDR3 has 13 residues. V shed 7 bases, J shed 5 bases, and the junction held 4 bases outside the gene matches. Germline V gene sequence: CDR1 ENHRY, CDR2 SYGVKD. The CDR3 loop reads CAITGQLNEKLFF. For the CDR3, the DNA is TGTGCCATCACGGGACAGCTAAATGAAAAACTGTTTTTT.

In this sample, this clonotype turned up a few times. The J gene is TRBJ2-5, the V gene TRBV9; D call uncertain. There are 12 residues in the CDR3. Looked up from germline, CDR1 is SGDLS and CDR2 is YYNGEE. Trimming shortened V by 7 bases and J by 7 bases, and 14 bases separated the two germline ends. The DNA of the CDR3 is TGTGCCAGCCAGTCGGACGTGGGGACCCAGTACTTC. Protein product: CASQSDVGTQYF.

This sequence joins TRBV7-9 and TRBJ1-1; 7 bases align to TRBD1. V gave up 5 bases and J gave up 2 bases; unmatched junction bases: 8. The CDR3 sequence is 15 residues long. The germline gives CDR1 SEHNR, CDR2 FQNEAQ (reference sequence). This CDR3 reads CASSNRDRSNTEAFF. The CDR3 region has the DNA TGTGCCAGCAGCAACCGGGACAGATCCAACACTGAAGCTTTCTTT.

The CDR3 bases are TGTGCCAGCAGCTTAGGTAGTCGCGAGGAGACCCAGTACTTC. It translates to CASSLGSREETQYF. V is TRBV13 and J is TRBJ2-5; no firm D call. CDR1 and CDR2 from the germline V gene are PRHDT and FYEKMQ (reference sequence). The V gene lost 0 bases and the J gene lost 5 bases, with 10 bases spanning the gap. The CDR3 has 14 residues.

CDR3 residues: CATGTRSYNEQFF. In DNA form, the CDR3 reads TGTGCCACAGGGACAAGGTCCTACAATGAGCAGTTCTTC. The chain carries TRBV6-2 or TRBV6-3 and TRBJ2-1; D perhaps matches TRBD1 (6 bases). Trimming cost V 10 bases and J 1 base, with 11 bases left between them. The CDR3 length is 13 residues. CDR1 and CDR2 from the germline V gene are MNHEY and SVGEGT.

The sample holds many counts of this clonotype. The V gene is TRBV7-2, the J gene TRBJ1-6; D is unresolved. V dropped 1 base and J dropped 0 bases, with 7 bases sitting between them. Germline assignment: CDR1 SGHTA and CDR2 FQGNSA. The CDR3 is 16 amino acids. The CDR3 DNA follows: TGTGCCAGCAGCTTAGGGCAGAACTCCTATAATTCACCCCTCCACTTT. This encodes CASSLGQNSYNSPLHF.

This clonotype was observed a few times. The rearrangement links TRBV7-7 to TRBJ1-6, with TRBD1 as a possible D gene (6 bases). V lost 3 bases to trimming and J lost 0 bases, with 18 bases between them. Germline loops: CDR1 SSHAT, CDR2 FNYEAQ (reference sequence). This CDR3 contains 19 residues. Written as DNA, the CDR3 is TGTGCCAGCAGCTTCGATAGGGGGGCAGTGACCTCCTATAATTCACCCCTCCACTTT. This encodes CASSFDRGAVTSYNSPLHF.

This clonotype was recorded many times. This rearrangement joins TRBV7-2 to TRBJ1-4; 10 bases match TRBD1. Germline trimming cut 5 bases from V and 7 bases from J; bases unmatched to any gene: 7. CDR3 length: 15 amino acids. In germline, CDR1 is SGHTA, CDR2 FQGNSA. The CDR3 DNA reads as TGTGCCAGCAGCAAAGACAGGGGGCGGGTTGAAAAACTGTTTTTT. This sequence encodes CASSKDRGRVEKLFF.

This clonotype was found once. This may come from a read error, since a much larger clone is one base off. The chain uses TRBV5-1 and TRBJ2-7, with TRBD2 identical over 7 bases. The germline CDR1 and CDR2 sequences are SGHRS and YFSETQ. This CDR3 contains 14 residues. CDR3 loop: CAGSLDSGPYEQYF. As DNA, the CDR3 is TGCGCCGGCAGCTTGGATAGCGGGCCCTACGAGCAGTACTTC.

This clonotype was observed a handful of times. The chain recombines TRBV10-3 with TRBJ1-2; 8 bases are shared with TRBD1. V gave up 6 bases and J gave up 2 bases; unmatched junction bases: 8. Per germline, CDR1 ENHRY and CDR2 SYGVKD. The CDR3 is 15 residues long. This CDR3 reads CAIRKTGEQNYGYTF. CDR3 nucleotides: TGTGCCATCAGGAAGACAGGGGAACAGAACTATGGCTACACCTTC.

This clonotype was picked up a small number of times. This sequence joins TRBV7-2 and TRBJ2-7; a weak D match, TRBD1 (6 bases). The CDR3 is made up of 14 amino acids. The V and J ends lost 5 bases and 2 bases respectively, with 13 bases between them. Germline assignment: CDR1 SGHTA and CDR2 FQGNSA. The CDR3 region has the DNA TGTGCCAGCAGCGTGGACAGATATACCTACGAGCAGTACTTC. Translated, it gives CASSVDRYTYEQYF.

This clonotype was counted between two and nine times. V usage is TRBV4-2 and J usage is TRBJ2-5; weak D call: TRBD1 (6 bases). Deletions cut 4 bases from V and 4 bases from J, with 16 bases between. This CDR3 spans 15 amino acids. From germline, CDR1 is LGHNA and CDR2 YNFKEQ. The CDR3 DNA reads TGTGCCAGCAGCCGGACAGCAATCGATAGAGAGACCCAGTACTTC. It translates to CASSRTAIDRETQYF.

The chain combines TRBV20-1 with TRBJ1-4; D unclear. V dropped 6 bases and J dropped 8 bases, with 10 bases sitting between them. This CDR3 has 11 residues. From germline, CDR1 is DFQATT and CDR2 SNEGSKA (reference sequence). For the CDR3, the DNA is TGCAGTGCCCAGGAAGGAGAAAAACTGTTTTTT. Its translation is CSAQEGEKLFF.